A selection of T cell receptor beta chains follows, all from one sample in a study of shared clonotypes between healthy human individuals. The protocol was immunoSEQ multiplex PCR, while the TCRdb copy is restricted to in-frame clones and leaves out a portion. In the table there are hundreds of thousands of clones, about 91% of which are singletons. The sequenced material came from naive CD8+ T cells sorted from blood. These receptors came from a man between 25 and 39 years old in good health. Both conserved end residues are part of each CDR3. The D gene is left open where the match is weak. Clone size appears in some rows only: once, few, many, or a class for an expanded clone.

J gene: TRBJ2-7
clone size: .
V gene: TRBV9
D gene: TRBD1
CDR3 DNA: TGTGCCAGCAGCGTGGGGACAGGGTTCTACGAGCAGTACTTC
CDR3 protein: CASSVGTGFYEQYF

J gene: TRBJ2-3
clone size: few
V gene: TRBV6-4
D gene: TRBD2
CDR3 DNA: TGTGCCAGCAGTGACACTAGCGGGAGTGCAGATACGCAGTATTTT
CDR3 protein: CASSDTSGSADTQYF

J gene: TRBJ2-1
clone size: .
V gene: TRBV15
D gene: .
CDR3 DNA: TGTGCCACCAGCAAAGGAGGCGCGGTACACAATGAGCAGTTCTTC
CDR3 protein: CATSKGGAVHNEQFF

J gene: TRBJ1-2
clone size: .
V gene: TRBV27
D gene: .
CDR3 DNA: TGTGCCAGCAGTTTAGGGGGTTCCTGGCGCTACACCTTC
CDR3 protein: CASSLGGSWRYTF

J gene: TRBJ2-1
clone size: few
V gene: TRBV7-3
D gene: .
CDR3 DNA: TGTGCCAGCAGTTTTGACATACCGTCCTACAATGAGCAGTTCTTC
CDR3 protein: CASSFDIPSYNEQFF

J gene: TRBJ2-7
clone size: .
V gene: TRBV5-4
D gene: .
CDR3 DNA: TGTGCCAGCAGCCCGGACGGCCTATCCTACGAGCAGTACTTC
CDR3 protein: CASSPDGLSYEQYF

J gene: TRBJ2-7
clone size: .
V gene: TRBV7-9
D gene: .
CDR3 DNA: TGTGCCAGCAGCCCCAGTCCGGGACTCGGGTTCTCCGAGCAGTACTTC
CDR3 protein: CASSPSPGLGFSEQYF

J gene: TRBJ2-7
clone size: .
V gene: TRBV27
D gene: TRBD1
CDR3 DNA: TGTGCCAGCAGTTTTACCCCGGGACAGGTTTTGGGCGAGCAGTACTTC
CDR3 protein: CASSFTPGQVLGEQYF

J gene: TRBJ1-4
clone size: .
V gene: TRBV15
D gene: TRBD1
CDR3 DNA: TGTGCCACCAGCAAATCCCGGGGGACAGGGGGCTCAACTAATGAAAAACTGTTTTTT
CDR3 protein: CATSKSRGTGGSTNEKLFF

J gene: TRBJ2-4
clone size: .
V gene: TRBV27
D gene: .
CDR3 DNA: TGTGCCAGCAGCCGTGCTGGCATTCAGTACTTC
CDR3 protein: CASSRAGIQYF

J gene: TRBJ2-5
clone size: few
V gene: TRBV5-4
D gene: .
CDR3 DNA: TGTGCCAGCAGCTTGTTCGGCCAAGAGACCCAGTACTTC
CDR3 protein: CASSLFGQETQYF

J gene: TRBJ1-5
clone size: .
V gene: TRBV21-1
D gene: .
CDR3 DNA: TGTGCCAGCTCATACGAGGTCCTGGGCGTGAATCAGCCCCAGCATTTT
CDR3 protein: CASSYEVLGVNQPQHF

J gene: TRBJ1-3
clone size: .
V gene: TRBV19
D gene: .
CDR3 DNA: TGTGCCAGTAGTTCCCACACTCAGAGCTCTGGAAACACCATATATTTT
CDR3 protein: CASSSHTQSSGNTIYF

J gene: TRBJ1-5
clone size: few
V gene: TRBV9
D gene: .
CDR3 DNA: TGTGCCAGCAGCGTAGGGTCGGATCATCAGCCCCAGCATTTT
CDR3 protein: CASSVGSDHQPQHF

J gene: TRBJ2-1
clone size: .
V gene: TRBV7-6
D gene: TRBD1
CDR3 DNA: TGTGCCAGCAGCCATACAGGGGTAGATGAGCAGTTCTTC
CDR3 protein: CASSHTGVDEQFF

J gene: TRBJ2-5
clone size: .
V gene: TRBV7-6
D gene: .
CDR3 DNA: TGTGCCAGCAGCTTAGTCTACCAAGAGACCCAGTACTTC
CDR3 protein: CASSLVYQETQYF

J gene: TRBJ1-5
clone size: .
V gene: TRBV19
D gene: .
CDR3 DNA: TGTGCCAGTAGTACCGAGGATAGTCAGCCCCAGCATTTT
CDR3 protein: CASSTEDSQPQHF

J gene: TRBJ2-5
clone size: .
V gene: TRBV19
D gene: TRBD1
CDR3 DNA: TGTGCCAGTAGTAAACAGGGGGTTAAGGGGACCCAGTACTTC
CDR3 protein: CASSKQGVKGTQYF

J gene: TRBJ2-5
clone size: .
V gene: TRBV28
D gene: TRBD2
CDR3 DNA: TGTGCCAGCAGTCCAAGACTAGCGGGGCAAGAGACCCAGTACTTC
CDR3 protein: CASSPRLAGQETQYF

J gene: TRBJ2-7
clone size: once
V gene: TRBV27
D gene: .
CDR3 DNA: TGTGCCAGCAGTTTATCGTCAGGAGACGCCTCCTACGAGCAGTACTTC
CDR3 protein: CASSLSSGDASYEQYF

J gene: TRBJ2-1
clone size: .
V gene: TRBV28
D gene: .
CDR3 DNA: TGTGCCAGCAGTTTAACCCCCAAACAGGGTGTCTTGTACAATGAGCAGTTCTTC
CDR3 protein: CASSLTPKQGVLYNEQFF

J gene: TRBJ1-1
clone size: .
V gene: TRBV27
D gene: .
CDR3 DNA: TGTGCCAGCACGAGACGCGGGAACACTGAAGCTTTCTTT
CDR3 protein: CASTRRGNTEAFF

J gene: TRBJ2-7
clone size: .
V gene: TRBV4-2
D gene: .
CDR3 DNA: TGTGCCAGCAGCCAAGATCAGGGACCACGCGAGCAGTACTTC
CDR3 protein: CASSQDQGPREQYF

J gene: TRBJ2-2
clone size: .
V gene: TRBV5-4
D gene: .
CDR3 DNA: TGTGCCAGCAGCTTGGGGGCCCAGGGCGGGACCGGGGAGCTGTTTTTT
CDR3 protein: CASSLGAQGGTGELFF

J gene: TRBJ1-1
clone size: .
V gene: TRBV28
D gene: .
CDR3 DNA: TGTGCCAGCAGTAATAATTTATACACTGAAGCTTTCTTT
CDR3 protein: CASSNNLYTEAFF

J gene: TRBJ2-7
clone size: once
V gene: TRBV29-1
D gene: TRBD2
CDR3 DNA: TGCAGCGTTGAAGATCGATCGAGGGATAGCGGGAGATACGAGCAGTACTTC
CDR3 protein: CSVEDRSRDSGRYEQYF

J gene: TRBJ2-1
clone size: .
V gene: TRBV6-4
D gene: TRBD2
CDR3 DNA: TGTGCCAGCAGCGAGTGGGAGGGCTCCTACAATGAGCAGTTCTTC
CDR3 protein: CASSEWEGSYNEQFF

J gene: TRBJ2-7
clone size: once
V gene: TRBV11-1
D gene: .
CDR3 DNA: TGTGCCTCCGGCCCGGGTGTTGGGGTCGACGAGCAGTACTTC
CDR3 protein: CASGPGVGVDEQYF

J gene: TRBJ1-5
clone size: .
V gene: TRBV7-9
D gene: .
CDR3 DNA: TGTGCCAGCAGCTATACGGCTTTCGGGGTTGGGCAGCCCCAGCATTTT
CDR3 protein: CASSYTAFGVGQPQHF

J gene: TRBJ2-3
clone size: .
V gene: TRBV21-1
D gene: .
CDR3 DNA: TGTGCCGGTCCTAATCACGACAGGGTGGATAGAGATACGCAGTATTTT
CDR3 protein: CAGPNHDRVDRDTQYF

J gene: TRBJ2-7
clone size: once
V gene: TRBV5-1
D gene: .
CDR3 DNA: TGCGCCAGCAGCTTGCAATCCCCGACAGCAGTCTACGAGCAGTACTTC
CDR3 protein: CASSLQSPTAVYEQYF

J gene: TRBJ2-1
clone size: once
V gene: TRBV7-8
D gene: TRBD1
CDR3 DNA: TGTGCCAGCAGCTTAGGGACAGGCCGGGTTTACAATGAGCAGTTCTTC
CDR3 protein: CASSLGTGRVYNEQFF

J gene: TRBJ2-3
clone size: .
V gene: TRBV4-1
D gene: TRBD1
CDR3 DNA: TGCGCCAGCAGCCAAGATTTCTGGACAGGGACTAGCACAGATACGCAGTATTTT
CDR3 protein: CASSQDFWTGTSTDTQYF

J gene: TRBJ1-3
clone size: .
V gene: TRBV7-9
D gene: TRBD1
CDR3 DNA: TGTGCCAGCAGCCCGGTGACAGGGTTTGACGGAAACACCATATATTTT
CDR3 protein: CASSPVTGFDGNTIYF

J gene: TRBJ2-7
clone size: .
V gene: TRBV19
D gene: .
CDR3 DNA: TGTGCCAGTAGTACGGACGCGTCGGGACGGTACGAGCAGTACTTC
CDR3 protein: CASSTDASGRYEQYF

J gene: TRBJ2-7
clone size: .
V gene: TRBV28
D gene: .
CDR3 DNA: TGTGCCAGCAGTTTGATGACAGGTCCGAACTACGAGCAGTACTTC
CDR3 protein: CASSLMTGPNYEQYF

J gene: TRBJ1-4
clone size: .
V gene: TRBV28
D gene: .
CDR3 DNA: TGTGCCAGCAGCAAAACTGACAGCTCAACTAATGAAAAACTGTTTTTT
CDR3 protein: CASSKTDSSTNEKLFF

J gene: TRBJ2-7
clone size: .
V gene: TRBV4-1
D gene: .
CDR3 DNA: TGCGCCAGCAGCCAAGGTTCAGGGTTTTCCCCCTACGAGCAGTACTTC
CDR3 protein: CASSQGSGFSPYEQYF

J gene: TRBJ1-4
clone size: once
V gene: TRBV28
D gene: .
CDR3 DNA: TGTGCCAGCAGCCAACCGGGTACTAATCGGGAAAAACTGTTTTTT
CDR3 protein: CASSQPGTNREKLFF

J gene: TRBJ2-7
clone size: .
V gene: TRBV4-1
D gene: .
CDR3 DNA: TGCGCCAGCAGCCAAGAAGGAGGAGGCCACTACGAGCAGTACTTC
CDR3 protein: CASSQEGGGHYEQYF

J gene: TRBJ1-5
clone size: .
V gene: TRBV27
D gene: .
CDR3 DNA: TGTGCCAGCAGTTTAGTAGCAGGGGCCCTGAGGCAGCCCCAGCATTTT
CDR3 protein: CASSLVAGALRQPQHF

J gene: TRBJ2-7
clone size: .
V gene: TRBV4-3
D gene: .
CDR3 DNA: TGCGCCAGCAGCCAAGATTCCGCCTACTCCTACGAGCAGTACTTC
CDR3 protein: CASSQDSAYSYEQYF